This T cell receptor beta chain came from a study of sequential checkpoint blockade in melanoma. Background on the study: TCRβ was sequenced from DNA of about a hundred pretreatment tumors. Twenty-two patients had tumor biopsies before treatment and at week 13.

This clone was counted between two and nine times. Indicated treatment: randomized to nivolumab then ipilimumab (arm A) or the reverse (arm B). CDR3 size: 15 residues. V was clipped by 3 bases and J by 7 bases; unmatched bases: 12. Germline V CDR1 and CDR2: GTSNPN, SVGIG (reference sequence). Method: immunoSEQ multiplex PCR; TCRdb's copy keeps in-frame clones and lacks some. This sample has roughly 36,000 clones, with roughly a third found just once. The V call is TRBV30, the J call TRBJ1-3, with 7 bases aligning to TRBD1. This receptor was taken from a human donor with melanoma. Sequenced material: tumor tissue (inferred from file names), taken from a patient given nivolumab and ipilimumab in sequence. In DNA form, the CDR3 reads TGTGCCTGGAGCGTTGACAGGGTTGGATGGAACACCATATATTTT. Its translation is CAWSVDRVGWNTIYF.